Following are 22 T cell receptor beta chains from one sample sequenced in a study of control samples from healthy donors and cancer patients. The method was immunoSEQ multiplex PCR; TCRdb's version includes in-frame clones alone and lacks a portion of them. Of about 140,000 clones listed, around nine tenths are singletons. The sequenced sample consisted of blood. Receptor source: a woman in her twenties or thirties in good health.

The genes are TRBV27 and TRBJ2-2; 10 bases match TRBD2. The CDR3 extends over 15 amino acids. The V segment lost 6 bases and the J segment 1 base; nucleotides outside the gene matches: 2. Looked up from germline, CDR1 is MNHEY and CDR2 is SMNVEV (reference sequence). The CDR3 here is CASRVAGGNTGELFF. The DNA for the CDR3 is TGTGCCAGCAGAGTAGCGGGAGGGAACACCGGGGAGCTGTTTTTT.

V usage is TRBV27 and J usage is TRBJ2-7, with D maybe TRBD1 (6 bases). CDR1 and CDR2 (germline): MNHEY, SMNVEV (reference sequence). The ends were cut back, 5 bases at V and 6 bases at J, with 20 bases in the middle. The CDR3 extends over 15 amino acids. The CDR3 DNA is TGTGCCAGCAGTCCTCTGGGCAGGGGATATTCCGAGCAGTACTTC. The encoded protein is CASSPLGRGYSEQYF.

The rearrangement joins TRBV9 to TRBJ1-2, with 7 bases fitting TRBD1. The CDR3 has 15 amino acids. The germline V gene encodes CDR1 SGDLS and CDR2 YYNGEE. J lost 0 bases, V lost 3 bases, and 5 bases had no gene match. The CDR3 spells CASSATGTANYGYTF. The CDR3 DNA reads as TGTGCCAGCAGCGCCACCGGGACAGCTAACTATGGCTACACCTTC.

The chain joins TRBV27 to TRBJ2-5; D remains ambiguous. V lost 3 bases and J lost 7, with 18 bases in between. The CDR3 runs 15 residues. Germline V gene data show CDR1 as MNHEY and CDR2 as SMNVEV (reference sequence). The CDR3 nucleotides read TGTGCCAGCAGTTTTCTTGGGGTAGACCTGGGGACCCAGTACTTC. Its translation: CASSFLGVDLGTQYF.

V gene TRBV2 combines with J gene TRBJ1-5; 7 positions agree with TRBD1. Germline loops: CDR1 SNHLY, CDR2 FYNNEI. This CDR3 contains 16 residues. Trimming took 5 bases from V and 2 from J; bases not matched to a gene: 9. The chain's CDR3 is CASSIRQGEGNQPQHF. The DNA of the CDR3 is TGTGCCAGCAGTATCCGACAGGGCGAGGGCAATCAGCCCCAGCATTTT.

This chain links TRBV29-1 with TRBJ2-6, with D maybe TRBD2 (5 bases). Trimming shortened V by 7 bases and J by 1 base, and 11 bases separated the two germline ends. From germline, CDR1 is SQVTM and CDR2 ANQGSEA. The CDR3 runs to 14 residues. The DNA for the CDR3 is TGCAGCGCTTACGGGGATTCTGGGGCCAACGTCCTGACTTTC. Its protein product is CSAYGDSGANVLTF. The variable domain in full, completed from reference TRBV29-1 and TRBJ2-6, reads SAVISQKPSRDICQRGTSLTIQCQVDSQVTMMFWYRQQPGQSLTLIATANQGSEATYESGFVIDKFPISRPNLTFSTLTVSNMSPEDSSIYLCSAYGDSGANVLTFGAGSRLTVL.

Here the CDR3 reads CASSLEGLEQYF. Written as DNA, the CDR3 is TGTGCCAGCAGCTTAGAGGGACTGGAGCAGTACTTC. The chain employs TRBV7-9 and TRBJ2-7; D may be TRBD2 (6 bases). The germline V and J ends were trimmed by 1 base and 7 bases, with 8 bases remaining between them. Germline values: CDR1 SEHNR, CDR2 FQNEAQ (reference sequence). This CDR3 has 12 amino acids.

V usage is TRBV4-2 and J usage is TRBJ2-7, with TRBD2 matching over 14 bases. This CDR3 region has 16 residues. Germline V lookup: CDR1 LGHNA, CDR2 YNFKEQ. V dropped 3 bases and J dropped 6; count of bases not matched to a gene: 7. The CDR3 spells CASSQGTSGRRGEQYF. In nucleotides, the CDR3 is TGTGCCAGCAGCCAGGGGACTAGCGGGAGAAGGGGCGAGCAGTACTTC.

This chain uses TRBV29-1 with TRBJ1-1, with D hard to call. CDR3 length: 13 residues. Trimming took 4 bases from V and 0 from J, leaving 9 bases between them. CDR1 is SQVTM, CDR2 ANQGSEA, per germline. The CDR3 nucleotides are TGCAGCGTTGTCACACGGTTGAACACTGAAGCTTTCTTT. This gives the protein CSVVTRLNTEAFF.

This clone has more than one count but fewer than ten. This chain uses TRBV5-1 with TRBJ2-3; D is undetermined. This CDR3 has 11 residues. Germline loops: CDR1 SGHRS, CDR2 YFSETQ. Trimming pared 0 bases from V and 4 bases from J, leaving 0 bases between. The CDR3 DNA is TGCGCCAGCAGCTTGGCAGATACGCAGTATTTT. Protein sequence: CASSLADTQYF.

The V gene is TRBV12-5, the J gene TRBJ2-3; D is unclear. Trimming took off 9 bases at V and 1 base at J, with 8 bases between the two ends. The CDR3 runs to 12 residues. Germline CDR1 LGHNT, CDR2 FRNRAP. The CDR3 protein is CASAAGTDTQYF. The CDR3 DNA reads as TGTGCTAGCGCCGCGGGCACAGATACGCAGTATTTT. The entire variable domain, with the rest obtained from reference TRBV12-5 and TRBJ2-3, is as follows: DARVTQTPRHKVTEMGQEVTMRCQPILGHNTVFWYRQTMMQGLELLAYFRNRAPLDDSGMPKDRFSAEMPDATLATLKIQPSEPRDSAVYFCASAAGTDTQYFGPGTRLTVL.

This clone was found a few times. The chain links TRBV18 to TRBJ2-5; no clear D. Germline CDR1 is KGHSH and CDR2 is LQKENI. The V end was cut by 4 bases, the J end by 5 bases, with 17 bases between. The CDR3 is 15 amino acids. The CDR3 DNA reads as TGTGCCAGCTCACGAGACTTGTTTACGAGGGAGACCCAGTACTTC. Translated, it gives CASSRDLFTRETQYF.

The chain is built from TRBV20-1 and TRBJ1-6, with a tentative D call TRBD1 (6 bases). The CDR3 is 14 amino acids. Trimming removed 3 bases from V and 4 bases from J, with 10 bases in between. In germline, CDR1 is DFQATT, CDR2 SNEGSKA (reference sequence). CDR3 nucleotide sequence: TGCAGTGCTAGTCGTGGACAGTATAATTCACCCCTCCACTTT. This translates into CSASRGQYNSPLHF.

The rearrangement links TRBV3-1 (or the pseudogene TRBV3-2) to TRBJ1-1; D not certain. Germline V gene data show CDR1 as LGHDT and CDR2 as YNNKEL (reference sequence). V was pared by 4 bases and J by 1 base, with 10 bases between. This CDR3 spans 14 amino acids. CDR3 residues: CASSLISRNTEAFF. As DNA, the CDR3 is TGTGCCAGCAGCCTGATCTCACGGAACACTGAAGCTTTCTTT.

This chain connects TRBV5-1 to TRBJ2-1, with a possible D match to TRBD2 (6 bases). This CDR3 has 17 residues. Germline values: CDR1 SGHRS, CDR2 YFSETQ. The ends were cut back, 0 bases at V and 3 bases at J, with 16 bases in the middle. CDR3 DNA: TGCGCCAGCAGCTTGGGGCAGGGACTTAATGTCTACAATGAGCAGTTCTTC. Protein sequence: CASSLGQGLNVYNEQFF.

The V call is TRBV5-1, the J call TRBJ2-5; 14 bases align to TRBD2. The CDR3 consists of 16 residues. Looked up from germline, CDR1 is SGHRS and CDR2 is YFSETQ. Trimming at V came to 4 bases and at J to 5 bases, leaving 7 bases not matched to a gene. The CDR3 coding sequence is TGCGCCAGCAGCCAGACTAGCGGGAGGGCCGGGGAGACCCAGTACTTC. This gives the protein CASSQTSGRAGETQYF. Complete variable domain (other parts from reference TRBV5-1 and TRBJ2-5): KAGVTQTPRYLIKTRGQQVTLSCSPISGHRSVSWYQQTPGQGLQFLFEYFSETQRNKGNFPGRFSGRQFSNSRSEMNVSTLELGDSALYLCASSQTSGRAGETQYFGPGTRLLVL.

This clone was picked up a small number of times. The CDR3 is CASSGRTGSLETQYF. The DNA of the CDR3 is TGCGCCAGCAGCGGGAGGACAGGGAGTCTGGAGACCCAGTACTTC. The chain employs TRBV5-1 and TRBJ2-5; 8 positions match TRBD1. Germline assignment: CDR1 SGHRS and CDR2 YFSETQ. This CDR3 spans 15 amino acids. With V trimmed by 4 bases and J by 5 bases, 10 bases remained unmatched. The variable domain in full, completed from reference TRBV5-1 and TRBJ2-5, reads KAGVTQTPRYLIKTRGQQVTLSCSPISGHRSVSWYQQTPGQGLQFLFEYFSETQRNKGNFPGRFSGRQFSNSRSEMNVSTLELGDSALYLCASSGRTGSLETQYFGPGTRLLVL.

This rearrangement joins TRBV5-5 to TRBJ2-7; TRBD1 or TRBD2 may be the D gene (5 bases each). Germline CDR1 is SGHKS and CDR2 is YYEKEE (reference sequence). The V and J ends lost 4 bases and 0 bases respectively, with 14 bases between them. The CDR3 spans 15 residues. The CDR3 loop is CASSTGTISSYEQYF. DNA of the CDR3: TGTGCCAGCAGCACCGGGACGATAAGCTCCTACGAGCAGTACTTC.

The V and J genes are TRBV21-1 and TRBJ2-3; whether TRBD1, the table's D call, matches the DNA was not checked. TRBV21-1 is marked as a pseudogene. This CDR3 has 12 amino acids. CDR3 DNA sequence: TGTGCCAGCAGCGGGCCCCCAGATACGCAGTATTTT. Its translation is CASSGPPDTQYF.

The V and J genes are TRBV7-2 and TRBJ1-5, with unresolved D. From germline, CDR1 is SGHTA and CDR2 FQGNSA. The CDR3 length is 13 residues. With 1 base removed from V and 5 bases from J, the gap between germline ends came to 6 bases. CDR3 coding DNA: TGTGCCAGCAGCTTAGAGGTCGATCAGCCCCAGCATTTT. Translation gives CASSLEVDQPQHF.

This clone was seen a single time. The chain couples TRBV3-1 (or the pseudogene TRBV3-2) to TRBJ2-1, with 15 bases matching TRBD2. This CDR3 is built from 16 residues. The ends lost 0 bases at V and 15 bases at J; junction bases unmatched: 9. Germline CDR1 reads LGHDT; CDR2 reads YNNKEL (reference sequence). CDR3 in DNA: TGTGCCAGCAGCCAAGACCCCGGGACTAGCGGGAGGCAGGGGTTCTTC. Protein sequence: CASSQDPGTSGRQGFF.

About this clone itself: The DNA is left out, because the CDR3 cannot be placed on it with certainty; the CDR3 is given as TCRdb lists it. CDR3 region: CASSKWGQGTNNYGYTF. The chain uses TRBV21-1 and TRBJ1-2; the table's TRBD1 call for D was not verified on the DNA. TRBV21-1 has pseudogene status. The CDR3 comprises 17 residues, both ends counted.